This T cell receptor (beta chain) stems from a study of blood T cell repertoires in COVID-19. About the study: T cells, B-cell-depleted T cells, or PBMCs supplied cDNA or gDNA.

Germline V gene sequence: CDR1 SGHNT, CDR2 YYREEE (reference sequence). The CDR3 spans 15 residues. Trimming took 4 bases from V and 12 from J; bases not matched to a gene: 11. Here immunoSEQ multiplex PCR was the method, and the copy in TCRdb shows in-frame clones only, minus some. The sample holds 100,000 or so clones; about 84% are singletons and the top ten take roughly 12%. The sample was peripheral blood. The chain uses TRBV5-4 and TRBJ2-1; 12 nucleotides line up with TRBD2. The source of this sequence is a human donor in a cohort sampled during active COVID-19. Here the CDR3 DNA reads TGTGCCAGCAGCCCATCTAGCGGGGGGGAATTTGGGCAGTTCTTC. Amino acid sequence: CASSPSSGGEFGQFF.